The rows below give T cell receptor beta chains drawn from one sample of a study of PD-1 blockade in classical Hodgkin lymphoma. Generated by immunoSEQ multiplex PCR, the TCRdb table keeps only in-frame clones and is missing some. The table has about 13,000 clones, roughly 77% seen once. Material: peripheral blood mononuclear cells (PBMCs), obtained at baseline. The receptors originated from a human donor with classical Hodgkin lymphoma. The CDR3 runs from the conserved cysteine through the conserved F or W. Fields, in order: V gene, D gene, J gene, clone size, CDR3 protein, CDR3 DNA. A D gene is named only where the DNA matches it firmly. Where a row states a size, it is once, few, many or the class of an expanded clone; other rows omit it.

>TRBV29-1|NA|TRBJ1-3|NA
CSAERGANTIYF
TGCAGCGCCGAGCGTGGGGCAAACACCATATATTTT
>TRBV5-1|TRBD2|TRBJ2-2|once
CASSPGLAYTGELFF
TGCGCCAGCAGCCCAGGACTAGCATACACCGGGGAGCTGTTTTTT
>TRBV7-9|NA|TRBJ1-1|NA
CASSPGGGTEAFF
TGTGCCAGCAGCCCAGGAGGGGGGACCGAAGCTTTCTTT
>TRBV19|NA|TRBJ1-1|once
CASSISDINTEAFF
TGTGCCAGTAGTATCTCGGACATAAACACTGAAGCTTTCTTT
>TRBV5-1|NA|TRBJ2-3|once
CASSLEAGPDTQYF
TGCGCCAGCAGCTTGGAGGCGGGCCCAGATACGCAGTATTTT
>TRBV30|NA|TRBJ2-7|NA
CAWSVTSYYEQYF
TGTGCCTGGAGTGTTACCTCCTACTACGAGCAGTACTTC
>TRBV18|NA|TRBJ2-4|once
CASSPAGGGKNIQYF
TGTGCCAGCTCACCGGCAGGGGGGGGCAAAAACATTCAGTACTTC
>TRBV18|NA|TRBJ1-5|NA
CASSAGNNQPQHF
TGTGCCAGCTCAGCGGGAAACAATCAGCCCCAGCATTTT
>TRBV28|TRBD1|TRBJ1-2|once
CASRNTGVGGYTF
TGTGCCAGCAGGAACACAGGGGTAGGTGGCTACACCTTC
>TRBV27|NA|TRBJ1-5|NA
CASSLIFPANQPQHF
TGTGCCAGCAGCCTAATCTTCCCGGCCAATCAGCCCCAGCATTTT
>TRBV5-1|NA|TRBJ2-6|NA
CASTNWAGANVLTF
TGCGCCAGCACAAACTGGGCTGGGGCCAACGTCCTGACTTTC
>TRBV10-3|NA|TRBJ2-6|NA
CAISEGRASGANVLTF
TGTGCCATCAGTGAGGGACGTGCCTCTGGGGCCAACGTCCTGACTTTC
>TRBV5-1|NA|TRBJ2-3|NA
CASSLQVTDTQYF
TGCGCCAGCAGCTTGCAGGTTACAGATACGCAGTATTTT
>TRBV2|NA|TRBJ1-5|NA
CASSRDITQPQHF
TGTGCCAGCAGCCGGGACATAACTCAGCCCCAGCATTTT
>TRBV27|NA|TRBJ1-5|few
CASSLGAEHQPQHF
TGTGCCAGCAGTTTAGGGGCAGAACATCAGCCCCAGCATTTT
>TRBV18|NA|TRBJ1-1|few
CASSLQVMNTEAFF
TGTGCCAGCTCACTACAAGTGATGAACACTGAAGCTTTCTTT
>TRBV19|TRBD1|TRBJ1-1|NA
CASSTNRGLAPNTEAFF
TGTGCCAGTAGTACAAACAGGGGGCTGGCCCCGAACACTGAAGCTTTCTTT
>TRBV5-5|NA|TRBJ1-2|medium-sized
CASSLPEEGGYTF
TGTGCCAGCAGCCTCCCGGAAGAAGGAGGCTACACCTTC
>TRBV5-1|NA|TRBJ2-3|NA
CASSLSGGPQDTQYF
TGCGCCAGCAGCTTGAGTGGGGGGCCCCAAGATACGCAGTATTTT
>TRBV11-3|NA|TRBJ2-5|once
CASSLGSSSRETQYF
TGTGCCAGCAGCTTAGGGAGTAGCTCCAGGGAGACCCAGTACTTC
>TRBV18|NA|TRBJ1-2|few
CASSPQEGPTLGGYTF
TGTGCCAGCTCACCACAGGAGGGACCTACTCTAGGCGGCTACACCTTC
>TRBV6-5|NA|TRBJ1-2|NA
CASSSGGGRGGYTF
TGTGCCAGCAGCTCTGGTGGAGGGAGGGGTGGCTACACCTTC
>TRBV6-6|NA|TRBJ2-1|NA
CASSYGRVEQFF
TGTGCCAGCAGTTACGGCCGGGTTGAGCAGTTCTTC
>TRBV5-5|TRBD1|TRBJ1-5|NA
CASSLTGGVNQPQHF
TGTGCCAGCAGCTTGACAGGGGGTGTCAATCAGCCCCAGCATTTT
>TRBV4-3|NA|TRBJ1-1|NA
CASSQDWVVFEAFF
TGCGCCAGCAGCCAAGATTGGGTAGTTTTTGAAGCTTTCTTT
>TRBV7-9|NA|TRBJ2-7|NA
CASSLGGSLSGEQYF
TGTGCCAGCAGCTTAGGGGGGTCTCTCTCGGGCGAGCAGTACTTC
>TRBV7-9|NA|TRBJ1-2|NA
CASSLVSGLGYYGYTF
TGTGCCAGCAGCTTAGTTTCGGGCTTGGGGTACTATGGCTACACCTTC
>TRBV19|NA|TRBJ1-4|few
CASSISGPGEKLFF
TGTGCCAGTAGTATATCGGGGCCCGGGGAAAAACTGTTTTTT
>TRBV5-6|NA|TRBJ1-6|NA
CASSYRMGNSPLHF
TGTGCCAGCAGCTACAGAATGGGCAATTCACCCCTCCACTTT
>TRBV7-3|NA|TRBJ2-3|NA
CASSLNAKTDTQYF
TGTGCCAGCAGCTTAAATGCTAAAACAGATACGCAGTATTTT
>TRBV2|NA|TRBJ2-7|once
CASSAMVYEQYF
TGTGCCAGCAGCGCCATGGTCTACGAGCAGTACTTC
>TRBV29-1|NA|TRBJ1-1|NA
CSVLRAALNTEAFF
TGCAGCGTTCTCCGGGCTGCTTTGAACACTGAAGCTTTCTTT
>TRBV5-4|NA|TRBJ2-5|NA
CASSRQVNQETQYF
TGTGCCAGCAGCAGACAGGTTAACCAAGAGACCCAGTACTTC
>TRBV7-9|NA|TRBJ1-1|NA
CASSLQGSRGTEAFF
TGTGCCAGCAGCCTACAGGGTAGCCGGGGGACTGAAGCTTTCTTT
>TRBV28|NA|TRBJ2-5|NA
CASRTSVETQYF
TGTGCCAGCAGAACTAGTGTGGAGACCCAGTACTTC
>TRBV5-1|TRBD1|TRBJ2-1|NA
CASSPGQGGYNEQFF
TGCGCCAGCAGCCCGGGACAGGGCGGCTACAATGAGCAGTTCTTC
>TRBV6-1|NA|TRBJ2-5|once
CASIARGGETQYF
TGTGCCAGCATCGCGAGGGGTGGCGAGACCCAGTACTTC
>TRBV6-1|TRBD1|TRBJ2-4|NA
CASRDRGFKNIQYF
TGTGCCAGCAGGGACAGGGGGTTCAAAAACATTCAGTACTTC
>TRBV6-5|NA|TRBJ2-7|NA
CASRDRGIGNEQYF
TGTGCCAGCAGAGACCGGGGGATTGGCAACGAGCAGTACTTC
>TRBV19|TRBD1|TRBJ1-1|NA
CASSSLQGRTEAFF
TGTGCCAGTAGTTCCTTACAGGGGCGAACTGAAGCTTTCTTT
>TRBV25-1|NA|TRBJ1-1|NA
CASSQGHTNTEAFF
TGTGCCAGCAGTCAGGGACATACGAACACTGAAGCTTTCTTT